The rows below give T cell receptor beta chains drawn from one sample of a study of cytomegalovirus exposure and HLA in healthy donors. Sequencing used immunoSEQ multiplex PCR; TCRdb keeps in-frame clones, though not all of them. The data show 150,000 to 200,000 clones, 60% to 80% seen once. The material sequenced was PBMCs. The receptor set was obtained from a woman between 40 and 50 years old in good health and CMV-seronegative. Each CDR3 is given with its conserved first and last residue. Each record gives: D gene, V gene, J gene, clone size, CDR3 DNA, CDR3 protein. The D gene is left open where the match is weak. Expanded clones get a size class; other rows say once, few or many, or leave the size out.

d_gene: TRBD1
v_gene: TRBV7-8
j_gene: TRBJ2-7
abundance: -
CDR3nt: TGTGCCAGCAGCTTAGGGAGACAGGGGATCTACGAGCAGTACTTC
CDR3aa: CASSLGRQGIYEQYF

d_gene: -
v_gene: TRBV4-2
j_gene: TRBJ2-1
abundance: -
CDR3nt: TGTGCCAGCAGCCAAGGCGGACACTACAATGAGCAGTTCTTC
CDR3aa: CASSQGGHYNEQFF

d_gene: TRBD1
v_gene: TRBV11-2
j_gene: TRBJ1-6
abundance: -
CDR3nt: TGTGCCAGCAGCCAGACCCGGGACAGTTCACCCCTCCACTTT
CDR3aa: CASSQTRDSSPLHF

d_gene: -
v_gene: TRBV7-3
j_gene: TRBJ1-6
abundance: once
CDR3nt: TGTGCCAGCAGCCCACAGCCCCAGGGTGGGAATTCACCCCTCCACTTT
CDR3aa: CASSPQPQGGNSPLHF

d_gene: TRBD1
v_gene: TRBV7-8
j_gene: TRBJ1-6
abundance: -
CDR3nt: TGTGCCAGCAGCTTAGACAGGGGGCGGATTTCACCCCTCCACTTT
CDR3aa: CASSLDRGRISPLHF

d_gene: -
v_gene: TRBV5-4
j_gene: TRBJ1-5
abundance: -
CDR3nt: TGTGCCAGCAGCTTGGGGGGGGGCATTGGACAGCCCCAGCATTTT
CDR3aa: CASSLGGGIGQPQHF

d_gene: -
v_gene: TRBV19
j_gene: TRBJ2-6
abundance: -
CDR3nt: TGTGCCAGTAGACTAGGGTACTCTGGGGCCAACGTCCTGACTTTC
CDR3aa: CASRLGYSGANVLTF

d_gene: -
v_gene: TRBV5-1
j_gene: TRBJ2-1
abundance: -
CDR3nt: TGCGCCAGCAGCTTGGTAGGTGGAGAGGGCAGTGAGCAGTTCTTC
CDR3aa: CASSLVGGEGSEQFF

d_gene: -
v_gene: TRBV6-6
j_gene: TRBJ2-5
abundance: -
CDR3nt: TGTGCCAGCAGTCCACTAGGAAGGGAGACCCAGTACTTC
CDR3aa: CASSPLGRETQYF

d_gene: -
v_gene: TRBV5-1
j_gene: TRBJ1-5
abundance: -
CDR3nt: TGCGCCAGCAGCTTGAACCCACAGGGATATAGCAATCAGCCCCAGCATTTT
CDR3aa: CASSLNPQGYSNQPQHF

d_gene: -
v_gene: TRBV28
j_gene: TRBJ1-2
abundance: -
CDR3nt: TGTGCCAGCAACCTCCCGGGAGGGGGGTATGGCTACACCTTC
CDR3aa: CASNLPGGGYGYTF

d_gene: TRBD2
v_gene: TRBV5-6
j_gene: TRBJ2-3
abundance: -
CDR3nt: TGTGCCAGCAGCTTGGTTCTAGCGGGAGCCCCCACAGATACGCAGTATTTT
CDR3aa: CASSLVLAGAPTDTQYF